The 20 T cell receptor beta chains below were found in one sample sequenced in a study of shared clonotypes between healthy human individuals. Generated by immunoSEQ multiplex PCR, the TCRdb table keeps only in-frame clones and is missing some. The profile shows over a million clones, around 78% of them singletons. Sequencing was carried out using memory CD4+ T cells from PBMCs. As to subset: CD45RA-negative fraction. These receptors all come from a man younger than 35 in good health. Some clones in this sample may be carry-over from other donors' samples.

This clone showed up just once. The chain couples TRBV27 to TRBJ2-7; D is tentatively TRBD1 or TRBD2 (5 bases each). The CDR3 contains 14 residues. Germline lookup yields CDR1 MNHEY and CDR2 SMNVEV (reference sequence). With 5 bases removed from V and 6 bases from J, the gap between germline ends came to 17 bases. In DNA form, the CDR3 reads TGTGCCAGCAGTCTCCAATCGGCGAGGGGCGAGCAGTACTTC. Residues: CASSLQSARGEQYF.

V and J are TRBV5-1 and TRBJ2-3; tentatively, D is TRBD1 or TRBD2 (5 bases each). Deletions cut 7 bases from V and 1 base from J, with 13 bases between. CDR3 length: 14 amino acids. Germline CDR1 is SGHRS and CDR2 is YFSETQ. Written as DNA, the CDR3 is TGCGCCAGCGCCCGGGACGTAGGCACAGATACGCAGTATTTT. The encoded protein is CASARDVGTDTQYF.

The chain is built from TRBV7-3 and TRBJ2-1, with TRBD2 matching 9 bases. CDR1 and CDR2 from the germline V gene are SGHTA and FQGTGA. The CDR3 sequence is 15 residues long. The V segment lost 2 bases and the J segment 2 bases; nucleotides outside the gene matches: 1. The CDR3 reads CASSLASGAYNEQFF. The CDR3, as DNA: TGTGCCAGCAGCTTAGCTAGCGGGGCCTACAATGAGCAGTTCTTC.

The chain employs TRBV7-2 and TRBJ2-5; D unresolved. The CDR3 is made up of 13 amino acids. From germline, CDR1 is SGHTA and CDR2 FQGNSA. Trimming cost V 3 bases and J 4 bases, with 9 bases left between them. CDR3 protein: CASSFRPGETQYF. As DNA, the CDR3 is TGTGCCAGCAGCTTTAGGCCTGGAGAGACCCAGTACTTC.

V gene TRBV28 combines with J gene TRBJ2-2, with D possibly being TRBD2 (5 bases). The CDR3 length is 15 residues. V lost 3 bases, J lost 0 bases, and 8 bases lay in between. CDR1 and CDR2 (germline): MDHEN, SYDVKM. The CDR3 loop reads CASSLASPNTGELFF. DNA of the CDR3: TGTGCCAGCAGTTTGGCTAGCCCGAACACCGGGGAGCTGTTTTTT.

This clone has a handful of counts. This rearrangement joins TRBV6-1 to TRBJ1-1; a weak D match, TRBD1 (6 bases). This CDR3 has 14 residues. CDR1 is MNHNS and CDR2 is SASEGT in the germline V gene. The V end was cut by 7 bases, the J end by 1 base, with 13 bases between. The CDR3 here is CASKKGGTNTEAFF. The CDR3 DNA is TGTGCCAGCAAAAAGGGGGGAACGAACACTGAAGCTTTCTTT.

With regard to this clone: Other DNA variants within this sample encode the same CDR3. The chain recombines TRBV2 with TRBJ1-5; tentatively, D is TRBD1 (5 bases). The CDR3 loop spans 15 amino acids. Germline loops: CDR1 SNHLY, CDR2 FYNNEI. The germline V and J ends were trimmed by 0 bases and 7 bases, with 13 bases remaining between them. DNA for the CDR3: TGTGCCAGCAGTGAAGCGCGGGGCGCGGGGCAGCCCCAGCATTTT. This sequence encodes CASSEARGAGQPQHF.

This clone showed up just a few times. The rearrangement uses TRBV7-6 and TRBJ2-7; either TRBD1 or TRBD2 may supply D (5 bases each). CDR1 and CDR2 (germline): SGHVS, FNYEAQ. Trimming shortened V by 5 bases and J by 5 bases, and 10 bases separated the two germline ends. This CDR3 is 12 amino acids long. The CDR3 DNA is TGTGCCAGCAGCCGGGACGGAAACGAGCAGTACTTC. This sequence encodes CASSRDGNEQYF.

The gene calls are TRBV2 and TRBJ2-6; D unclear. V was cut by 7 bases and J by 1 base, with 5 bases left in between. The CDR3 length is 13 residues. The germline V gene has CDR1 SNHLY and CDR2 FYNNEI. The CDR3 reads CASKPSGANVLTF. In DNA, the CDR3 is TGTGCCAGCAAACCTTCTGGGGCCAACGTCCTGACTTTC.

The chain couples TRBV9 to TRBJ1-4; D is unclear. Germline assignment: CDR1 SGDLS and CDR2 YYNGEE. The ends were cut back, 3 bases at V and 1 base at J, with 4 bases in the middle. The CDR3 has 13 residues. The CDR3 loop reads CASSAGTNEKLFF. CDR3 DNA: TGTGCCAGCAGCGCCGGAACTAATGAAAAACTGTTTTTT.

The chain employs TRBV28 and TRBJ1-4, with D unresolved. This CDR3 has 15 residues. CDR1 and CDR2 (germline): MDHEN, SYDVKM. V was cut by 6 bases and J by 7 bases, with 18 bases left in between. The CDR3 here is CASSPFVRAVEKLFF. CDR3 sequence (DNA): TGTGCCAGCAGCCCGTTTGTGAGGGCTGTTGAAAAACTGTTTTTT. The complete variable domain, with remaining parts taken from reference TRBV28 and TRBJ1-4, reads DVKVTQSSRYLVKRTGEKVFLECVQDMDHENMFWYRQDPGLGLRLIYFSYDVKMKEKGDIPEGYSVSREKKERFSLILESASTNQTSMYLCASSPFVRAVEKLFFGSGTQLSVL.

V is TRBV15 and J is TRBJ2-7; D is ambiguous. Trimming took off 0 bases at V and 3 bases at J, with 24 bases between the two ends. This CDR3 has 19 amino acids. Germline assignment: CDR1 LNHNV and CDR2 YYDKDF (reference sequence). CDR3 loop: CATSRDLLVISADHYEQYF. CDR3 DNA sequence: TGTGCCACCAGCAGAGATCTGCTAGTTATTTCGGCGGACCACTACGAGCAGTACTTC.

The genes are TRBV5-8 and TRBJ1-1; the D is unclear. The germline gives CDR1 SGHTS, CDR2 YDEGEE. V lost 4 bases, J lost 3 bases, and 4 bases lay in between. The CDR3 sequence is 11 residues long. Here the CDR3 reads CASSPYTEAFF. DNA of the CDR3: TGTGCCAGCAGCCCTTACACTGAAGCTTTCTTT.

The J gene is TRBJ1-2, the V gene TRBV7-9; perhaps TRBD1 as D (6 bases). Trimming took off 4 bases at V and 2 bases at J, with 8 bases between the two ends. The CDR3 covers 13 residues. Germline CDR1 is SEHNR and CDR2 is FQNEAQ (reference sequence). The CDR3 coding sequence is TGTGCCAGCAGCTGGGGACAAAACTATGGCTACACCTTC. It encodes CASSWGQNYGYTF.

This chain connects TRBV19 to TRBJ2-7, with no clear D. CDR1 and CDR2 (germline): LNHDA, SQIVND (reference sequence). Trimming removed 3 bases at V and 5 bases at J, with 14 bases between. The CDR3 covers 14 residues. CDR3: CASSIWSSHHEQYF. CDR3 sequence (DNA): TGTGCCAGTAGTATCTGGTCAAGTCACCACGAGCAGTACTTC.

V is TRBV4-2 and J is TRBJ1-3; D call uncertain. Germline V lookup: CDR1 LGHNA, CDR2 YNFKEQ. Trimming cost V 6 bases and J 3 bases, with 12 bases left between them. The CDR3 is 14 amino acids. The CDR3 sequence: CASRFLGHGNTIYF. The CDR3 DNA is TGTGCCAGCAGGTTCTTGGGTCATGGAAACACCATATATTTT.

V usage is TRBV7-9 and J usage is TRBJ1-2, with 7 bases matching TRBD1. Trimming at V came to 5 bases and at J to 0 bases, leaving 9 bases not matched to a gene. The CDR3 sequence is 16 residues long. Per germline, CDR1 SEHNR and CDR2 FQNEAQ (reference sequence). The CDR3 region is CASSLTGARSNYGYTF. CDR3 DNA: TGTGCCAGCAGCCTCACAGGGGCCCGGTCTAACTATGGCTACACCTTC.

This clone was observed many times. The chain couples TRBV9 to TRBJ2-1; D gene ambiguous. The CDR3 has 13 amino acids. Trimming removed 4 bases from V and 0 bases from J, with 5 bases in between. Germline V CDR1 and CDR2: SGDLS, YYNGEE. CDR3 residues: CASSPSSYNEQFF. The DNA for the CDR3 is TGTGCCAGCAGCCCCAGCTCCTACAATGAGCAGTTCTTC.

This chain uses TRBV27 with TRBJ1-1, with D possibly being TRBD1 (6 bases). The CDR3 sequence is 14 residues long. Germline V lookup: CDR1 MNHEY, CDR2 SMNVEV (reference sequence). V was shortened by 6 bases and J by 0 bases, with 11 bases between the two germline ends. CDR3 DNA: TGTGCCAGCAGACCACAGGGTATGAACACTGAAGCTTTCTTT. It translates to CASRPQGMNTEAFF.

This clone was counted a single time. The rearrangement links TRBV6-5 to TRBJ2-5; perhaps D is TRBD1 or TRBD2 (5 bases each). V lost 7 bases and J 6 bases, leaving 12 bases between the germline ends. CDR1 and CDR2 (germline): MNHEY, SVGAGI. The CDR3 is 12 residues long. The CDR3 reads CASNGAGKTQYF. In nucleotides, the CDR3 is TGTGCCAGCAACGGGGCCGGGAAGACCCAGTACTTC.